One and the same sample provided the 3 T cell receptor beta chains below, sequenced in a study of T-cell memory formation after mild COVID-19. TCRdb re-analysed the 5' RACE reads in MiXCR, keeping a single row per CDR3 protein. Here the sample spans roughly 550,000 distinct CDR3 sequences, about 20% being singletons. Sequenced material: PBMCs or a T cell subset sorted from them (not recorded which). Receptors originate from an adult woman who had mild COVID-19 (a few samples of this study predate the infection). Cell type and time point are not known.

This clonotype was detected only a few times. This chain connects TRBV5-1 to TRBJ2-5; TRBD1 matches at 7 bases. Germline CDR1 is SGHRS and CDR2 is YFSETQ. The CDR3 is 15 amino acids. J lost 7 bases, V lost 5 bases, and 14 bases had no gene match. CDR3 protein: CASSPDRARVGTQYF. The DNA for the CDR3 is TGCGCCAGCAGTCCAGACAGGGCCCGAGTAGGGACCCAGTACTTC.

The sample holds a few counts of this clonotype. The chain recombines TRBV20-1 with TRBJ2-3; 10 bases fit TRBD2. Germline V lookup: CDR1 DFQATT, CDR2 SNEGSKA (reference sequence). Trimming cost V 6 bases and J 1 base; bases outside gene matches: 10. CDR3 length: 16 residues. CDR3 bases: TGCAGTGCCGCCCTCAGCGGGGGGGCCGGCACAGATACGCAGTATTTT. This translates into CSAALSGGAGTDTQYF.

The chain carries TRBV3-1 and TRBJ2-7; the D call may be TRBD1 or TRBD2 (6 bases each). Germline CDR1 and CDR2: LGHDT and YNNKEL (reference sequence). V lost 0 bases to trimming and J lost 3 bases, with 18 bases between them. The CDR3 has 17 amino acids. The CDR3 loop is CASSQDWLAGEVYEQYF. The DNA of the CDR3 is TGTGCCAGCAGCCAAGATTGGTTGGCAGGGGAGGTCTACGAGCAGTACTTC.